These 10 T cell receptor beta chains came from one sample sequenced in a study of T cell clusters in autoimmune cytopenias. About 39,000 genome equivalents of blood DNA were amplified for TRB. TRB was amplified by touch-down multiplex PCR, primer pools A and B combined. TCRdb re-called the multiplex PCR reads and catalogs CDR3 proteins one per entry, DNA excluded. The sample data list a few thousand distinct CDR3 sequences. The sample comprised peripheral blood. These TCRs come from a human donor with an autoimmune cytopenia or autoimmune hepatitis (not recorded which).

By frequency, this clonotype registers medium-sized. The chain recombines TRBV15 with TRBJ2-1; TCRdb's D gene call, TRBD2, goes unchecked for lack of DNA. This CDR3 is 16 amino acids long. Germline CDR1 reads LNHNV; CDR2 reads YYDKDF (reference sequence). CDR3 in amino acids: CATSRRAGLPYNEQFF.

This clonotype is identified as medium-sized (0.01 to 0.1%) from frequency. The chain carries TRBV19 and TRBJ2-3; TCRdb gives TRBD2 as the D gene, but with no DNA this cannot be confirmed. Germline assignment: CDR1 LNHDA and CDR2 SQIVND (reference sequence). This CDR3 is built from 20 residues. The CDR3 protein is CASSITGLAGGPMTADTQYF.

Judged by frequency, this clonotype is medium-sized. The V and J genes are TRBV6-6 and TRBJ2-5; TCRdb's D call, TRBD1, is unchecked because there is no DNA. The V gene's germline CDR1 is MNHNY and CDR2 SVGAGI (reference sequence). The CDR3 has 13 amino acids. CDR3 sequence: CASSHRGQETQYF.

This clonotype is classed as medium-sized by frequency. The chain carries TRBV27 and TRBJ2-7; the TRBD1 assignment by TCRdb is unverifiable without DNA. The CDR3 has 14 residues. CDR1 and CDR2 from the germline V gene are MNHEY and SMNVEV (reference sequence). The CDR3 loop reads CASSDRGNSYEQYF.

Measured by frequency, this clonotype is medium-sized. V is TRBV6-5 and J is TRBJ2-7. In germline, CDR1 is MNHEY, CDR2 SVGAGI. This CDR3 comprises 16 residues. This CDR3 reads CASSTPFVWDLGEQYF.

According to its frequency, this clonotype is medium-sized (0.01 to 0.1%). V is TRBV6-2 or TRBV6-3 and J is TRBJ2-3; no DNA is available, so the TRBD1 call from TCRdb remains unchecked. Per the germline V gene, CDR1 is MNHEY and CDR2 is SVGEGT. The CDR3 spans 14 residues. The CDR3 spells CATSLSRLADTQYF.

This clonotype is medium-sized by frequency. The V and J genes are TRBV6-5 and TRBJ2-5; TCRdb designates TRBD1, a call that cannot be tested without DNA. The CDR3 is 17 residues long. In germline, CDR1 is MNHEY, CDR2 SVGAGI. This chain's CDR3 is CASSYANSGTKKETQYF.

Frequency places this clonotype as medium-sized (0.01 to 0.1%). The chain recombines TRBV6-5 with TRBJ2-1. Germline V CDR1 and CDR2: MNHEY, SVGAGI. The CDR3 totals 12 residues. CDR3 sequence reads: CASSFPHNEQFF.

This clonotype shows up as medium-sized by frequency. The chain couples TRBV27 to TRBJ2-7; without DNA, the TCRdb call of TRBD2 cannot be checked. Looked up from germline, CDR1 is MNHEY and CDR2 is SMNVEV (reference sequence). CDR3 size: 15 residues. The CDR3 region is CASRVAGGHLYEQYF.

Measured by frequency, this clonotype is medium-sized. The chain uses TRBV4-3 and TRBJ2-7. The germline V gene encodes CDR1 LGHNA and CDR2 YSLEER. This CDR3 spans 14 amino acids. CDR3 protein: CASSQDLGGYEQYF.